The rows below give T cell receptor beta chains drawn from one sample of a study of CD8 T cells in Susac syndrome. TCRdb redid the calling of the immunoSEQ multiplex PCR reads with MiXCR, one entry per CDR3 protein. The sample lists some 200,000 distinct CDR3 sequences; roughly 92% were seen once. The sequenced material came from CD8+ T cells from PBMCs. These receptor sequences come from a human donor with multiple sclerosis. The CDR3 runs from the conserved cysteine through the conserved F or W. A D gene is named only where the DNA matches it firmly. Clone size, where shown, is once, few, many, or a class for clones that have expanded.

abundance,d_gene,j_gene,v_gene,CDR3nt,CDR3aa
NA,NA,TRBJ2-5,TRBV7-2,TGTGCCAGCAGCAGTAGCGGTCAAGAGACCCAGTACTTC,CASSSSGQETQYF
NA,TRBD2,TRBJ2-7,TRBV27,TGTGCCAGCAGTTTGGGGACTAGCGGGAGAGCCGAGCAGTACTTC,CASSLGTSGRAEQYF
NA,NA,TRBJ2-7,TRBV12-3/TRBV12-4,TGTGCCAGCAGTTCCAGTGGATACGAGCAGTACTTC,CASSSSGYEQYF
NA,NA,TRBJ1-3,TRBV12-3/TRBV12-4,TGTGCCAGCAGTGTAGACAGCTCTGGAAACACCATATATTTT,CASSVDSSGNTIYF
NA,NA,TRBJ1-2,TRBV7-8,TGTGCCAGCAGCTTAGCGCCCCCATTCCCCGCCTGGACCTTC,CASSLAPPFPAWTF
once,TRBD2,TRBJ2-1,TRBV20-1,TGCAGTGCTAGAGCACGGCTAGCGGTAAACAATGAGCAGTTCTTC,CSARARLAVNNEQFF
NA,TRBD2,TRBJ2-1,TRBV7-8,TGTGCCAGCAGCTCTGGGACTAGCTTCTCCTACAATGAGCAGTTCTTC,CASSSGTSFSYNEQFF
few,NA,TRBJ1-5,TRBV7-2,TGTGCCAGCAGCTTAGGGACAGTTAGCAATCAGCCCCAGCATTTT,CASSLGTVSNQPQHF
NA,NA,TRBJ2-3,TRBV7-9,TGTGCCAGCAGCGAGCGCACAGATACGCAGTATTTT,CASSERTDTQYF
NA,TRBD2,TRBJ2-1,TRBV29-1,TGCAGCGCACTATGGCGGGAGTGGGGCTCCTACAATGAGCAGTTCTTC,CSALWREWGSYNEQFF
NA,TRBD2,TRBJ2-7,TRBV20-1,TGCAGTGCTATCCCTCGGCGGGGGGCATATCCCGAGCAGTACTTC,CSAIPRRGAYPEQYF
NA,TRBD1,TRBJ2-2,TRBV9,TGTGCCAGCAGCCCCCCGGGACAGGGGATCACCGGGGAGCTGTTTTTT,CASSPPGQGITGELFF
NA,TRBD2,TRBJ2-2,TRBV4-3,TGCGCCAGCAGCCAATACCTAGCGGGAGGAGGGGAGCTGTTTTTT,CASSQYLAGGGELFF
NA,TRBD2,TRBJ2-3,TRBV5-6,TGTGCCAGCAGCTCCGGGACTACGGTCCCCACAGATACGCAGTATTTT,CASSSGTTVPTDTQYF
NA,NA,TRBJ2-7,TRBV20-1,TGCAGTGCTAGAGACATTACTGCGTTCGGGGACGAGCAGTACTTC,CSARDITAFGDEQYF
NA,TRBD1,TRBJ1-2,TRBV7-9,TGTGCCAGCAGCAGGGGACAGGACTATGGCTACACCTTC,CASSRGQDYGYTF
NA,NA,TRBJ1-2,TRBV4-3,TGCGCCAGCAGCCAAACGAGACACGTACACAACTATGGCTACACCTTC,CASSQTRHVHNYGYTF
NA,NA,TRBJ1-2,TRBV3-1,TGTGCCAGCAGCCCAACAGGACTTAACTATGGCTACACCTTC,CASSPTGLNYGYTF
NA,TRBD1,TRBJ1-6,TRBV12-3/TRBV12-4,TGTGCCAGCAGCACCTTAACAGGGGGCGAATCACCCCTCCACTTT,CASSTLTGGESPLHF
NA,NA,TRBJ1-3,TRBV6-6,TGTGCCAGCAGTTATGACTCTGGAAACACCATATATTTT,CASSYDSGNTIYF
NA,TRBD1,TRBJ1-1,TRBV4-1,TGCGCCAGCAGCTCAAACGGACAGGGGGCAACTGAAGCTTTCTTT,CASSSNGQGATEAFF
NA,NA,TRBJ2-2,TRBV4-1,TGCGCCAGCAGCCAAGAGGAGGGGCCCCGCGGGGAGCTGTTTTTT,CASSQEEGPRGELFF
NA,NA,TRBJ2-5,TRBV5-1,TGCGCCAGCAGGTTAAGTGGGTCGCGCCCTCAAGAGACCCAGTACTTC,CASRLSGSRPQETQYF
once,TRBD1,TRBJ2-7,TRBV29-1,TGCAGCGTTGGGGGACAGGGAAATTACGAGCAGTACTTC,CSVGGQGNYEQYF
once,NA,TRBJ1-1,TRBV7-9,TGTGCCAGCAGCTTAGTAGAGAGAATCGTCGACCCATTGAACACTGAAGCTTTCTTT,CASSLVERIVDPLNTEAFF
NA,NA,TRBJ2-5,TRBV6-6,TGTGCCAGCAGGGACCTAGGGGGGAGGGGAGAGACCCAGTACTTC,CASRDLGGRGETQYF
NA,NA,TRBJ2-1,TRBV9,TGTGCCAGCAGCGTAGGGACACAGGGTGAGCAGTTCTTC,CASSVGTQGEQFF
NA,TRBD1,TRBJ2-1,TRBV18,TGTGCCAGCTCACCACGACAGGGCATTGGCAATGAGCAGTTCTTC,CASSPRQGIGNEQFF
NA,NA,TRBJ2-3,TRBV12-3/TRBV12-4,TGTGCCAGCAGTTTAGAGGCTAGCGCGAATACGCAGTATTTT,CASSLEASANTQYF
NA,TRBD1,TRBJ2-7,TRBV12-3/TRBV12-4,TGTGCCAGCAGCTGGGGACAGGGGGGGCACGAGCAGTACTTC,CASSWGQGGHEQYF
NA,NA,TRBJ2-7,TRBV2,TGTGCCAGCAGTGAAGCGATGTACGAGCAGTACTTC,CASSEAMYEQYF
NA,NA,TRBJ2-7,TRBV7-8,TGTGCCAGCAGCTTAGGAGCCACGAGTTCCTACGAGCAGTACTTC,CASSLGATSSYEQYF
NA,NA,TRBJ2-1,TRBV4-1,TGCGCCAGCAGCCCCCACGGCGGCGGTGAGCAGTTCTTC,CASSPHGGGEQFF
NA,NA,TRBJ2-2,TRBV13,TGTGCCAGCAGCCAAGGGACGGCCGGGGAGCTGTTTTTT,CASSQGTAGELFF
few,NA,TRBJ2-6,TRBV6-4,TGTGCCAGCAGTGACCTCTCTGGGGCCAACGTCCTGACTTTC,CASSDLSGANVLTF
NA,TRBD2,TRBJ2-1,TRBV13,TGTGCCAGCAGCTTACCTAGCGGGGGGGCTTATGAGCAGTTCTTC,CASSLPSGGAYEQFF
NA,TRBD2,TRBJ2-1,TRBV18,TGTGCCAGCTCACCCTTGGCCCTAACTAGCGGGAGAGGTGGCAATGAGCAGTTCTTC,CASSPLALTSGRGGNEQFF
NA,TRBD1,TRBJ2-5,TRBV5-6,TGTGCCAGCAGCAGGGGACAGGGGATGGAGACCCAGTACTTC,CASSRGQGMETQYF
NA,TRBD2,TRBJ2-1,TRBV7-9,TGTGCCAGCACTAGCGGGAGTTACAATGAGCAGTTCTTC,CASTSGSYNEQFF
once,TRBD2,TRBJ2-1,TRBV20-1,TGCAGTGCTAGATCACCGGGACTACTTCCCAATGAGCAGTTCTTC,CSARSPGLLPNEQFF
NA,NA,TRBJ1-3,TRBV2,TGTGCCAGCAGTGAAGGGACGGGAAACACCATATATTTT,CASSEGTGNTIYF
NA,TRBD1,TRBJ1-5,TRBV6-6,TGTGCCAGCAGTACGACAGGGGGCGGGAGTCAGCCCCAGCATTTT,CASSTTGGGSQPQHF
NA,NA,TRBJ2-5,TRBV7-5,NA,CISVPGTGQETQYF
NA,NA,TRBJ1-5,TRBV3-1,TGTGCCAGCAGTCTACAGGGACAGCCCCAGCATTTT,CASSLQGQPQHF
NA,NA,TRBJ1-1,TRBV18,TGTGCCAGCTCCCCGGGATTGCGCCTGGGAACTGAAGCTTTCTTT,CASSPGLRLGTEAFF
NA,NA,TRBJ1-5,TRBV19,TGTGCCAGTAGTAAAGGGAATCAGCCCCAGCATTTT,CASSKGNQPQHF
NA,NA,TRBJ2-7,TRBV2,TGTGCCAGCCTGCGGCAGGGGAGGGGGTGGCCATACGAGCAGTACTTC,CASLRQGRGWPYEQYF
NA,NA,TRBJ1-1,TRBV7-2,TGTGCCAGCAGCTTAGTGGGGACGGAGTCTGAAGCTTTCTTT,CASSLVGTESEAFF
NA,NA,TRBJ1-2,TRBV9,TGTGCCAGCAGCGTAGCGAGGTCGGGGGCTCCCGGCTACACCTTC,CASSVARSGAPGYTF
NA,NA,TRBJ1-1,TRBV7-9,TGTGCCAGCAGCTTATACGGAGATCCGAACACTGAAGCTTTCTTT,CASSLYGDPNTEAFF
NA,NA,TRBJ2-7,TRBV19,TGTGCCAGTAGTATGGGACTCCCTGTGAACGAGCAGTACTTC,CASSMGLPVNEQYF
NA,TRBD2,TRBJ2-1,TRBV5-6,TGTGCCAGCAGCTGGGGGAGGGACTACAATGAGCAGTTCTTC,CASSWGRDYNEQFF
NA,NA,TRBJ2-5,TRBV7-9,TGTGCCAGCAGCTTGGTAGCGAGGGAGGAGACCCAGTACTTC,CASSLVAREETQYF
NA,NA,TRBJ2-2,TRBV9,TGTGCCAGCAGCGTAGTGCGCGGGGAGCTGTTTTTT,CASSVVRGELFF
NA,TRBD2,TRBJ2-1,TRBV29-1,TGCAGCGTTGATGGTTCGGCGGGAGGGACCCCCTACAATGAGCAGTTCTTC,CSVDGSAGGTPYNEQFF
few,NA,TRBJ2-7,TRBV11-2,TGTGCCAGCAGCTTAGGGCAGGACGAGCAGTACTTC,CASSLGQDEQYF
NA,NA,TRBJ1-2,TRBV6-5,TGTGCCAGCAGTTACTCGGACAGCTATGGCTACACCTTC,CASSYSDSYGYTF
NA,NA,TRBJ1-2,TRBV19,TGTGCCAGTAGTATGTCTGTCGGACCCTATGGCTACACCTTC,CASSMSVGPYGYTF
NA,NA,TRBJ1-1,TRBV19,TGTGCCAGTAATTTGGGAAGAGGGGTTGAAGCTTTCTTT,CASNLGRGVEAFF